The rows below give T cell receptor beta chains drawn from one sample of a study of vaccination effects on CD4 cells after COVID-19. The method was immunoSEQ multiplex PCR; TCRdb's version includes in-frame clones alone and lacks a portion of them. The sample comprises about 70,000 clones, roughly two thirds of which are singletons, and under 6% rests with the top ten. These TCRs' antigens remain unknown. The sequencing here drew on CD4+ T cells from PBMCs cultured with HIV peptides, taken before COVID-19 vaccination. These receptors were collected from a human donor who had a prior SARS-CoV-2 infection. The CDR3 runs from the conserved cysteine through the conserved F or W. The order of the fields is clone size, J gene, V gene, D gene, CDR3 DNA, CDR3 protein. The D gene is left open where the match is weak. Some rows mark clone size as missing; the rest say once, few, many or name a class of expanded clone.

clone_size: .; j_call: TRBJ1-1; v_call: TRBV29-1; d_call: .; cdr3_nt: TGCAGCGTTGGAAGGGGGTGGGCAGGAGACACTGAAGCTTTCTTT; cdr3_aa: CSVGRGWAGDTEAFF
clone_size: .; j_call: TRBJ1-6; v_call: TRBV6-5; d_call: .; cdr3_nt: TGTGCCAGCAGTTACGACTTGTCGTCACCCCTCCACTTT; cdr3_aa: CASSYDLSSPLHF
clone_size: .; j_call: TRBJ1-2; v_call: TRBV19; d_call: .; cdr3_nt: TGTGCCAGTAGTATCGGCCGGGAGTCTGGCTACACCTTC; cdr3_aa: CASSIGRESGYTF
clone_size: few; j_call: TRBJ1-6; v_call: TRBV19; d_call: TRBD1; cdr3_nt: TGTGCCAGTAGTATAGGAACCCCAGGGGGAGGTAATTCACCCCTCCACTTT; cdr3_aa: CASSIGTPGGGNSPLHF
clone_size: .; j_call: TRBJ2-3; v_call: TRBV7-9; d_call: .; cdr3_nt: TGTGCCAGCAGCTTTTTTAGCGGCGGGGACACGCAGTATTTT; cdr3_aa: CASSFFSGGDTQYF
clone_size: .; j_call: TRBJ2-4; v_call: TRBV6-5; d_call: .; cdr3_nt: TGTGCCAGCAGTTACAATCGCGTTCAGCAGGTCCTGGACTTC; cdr3_aa: CASSYNRVQQVLDF
clone_size: few; j_call: TRBJ1-4; v_call: TRBV7-9; d_call: .; cdr3_nt: TGTGCCAGCAGCCCCGACAGGCGTAATGAAAAACTGTTTTTT; cdr3_aa: CASSPDRRNEKLFF
clone_size: .; j_call: TRBJ2-3; v_call: TRBV7-2; d_call: .; cdr3_nt: TGTGCCAGCAGCTCCGCAGATACGCAGTATTTT; cdr3_aa: CASSSADTQYF
clone_size: .; j_call: TRBJ2-1; v_call: TRBV3-1/TRBV3-2; d_call: .; cdr3_nt: TGTGCCAGCAGCCAAACCAGGGGGGCAGGGGTGCTCTTC; cdr3_aa: CASSQTRGAGVLF
clone_size: .; j_call: TRBJ1-2; v_call: TRBV18; d_call: .; cdr3_nt: TGTGCCAGCTCACCCCGCCCTACCTACGGGGGTAACTATGGCTACACCTTC; cdr3_aa: CASSPRPTYGGNYGYTF
clone_size: .; j_call: TRBJ2-4; v_call: TRBV10-3; d_call: TRBD1; cdr3_nt: TGTGCCATCAATCCGACAGGGGAATCCATTCAGTACTTC; cdr3_aa: CAINPTGESIQYF
clone_size: .; j_call: TRBJ2-3; v_call: TRBV4-2; d_call: .; cdr3_nt: TGTGCCAGCAGCCAAGATCTTCCCCGCACAGATACGCAGTATTTT; cdr3_aa: CASSQDLPRTDTQYF
clone_size: .; j_call: TRBJ2-1; v_call: TRBV5-5; d_call: .; cdr3_nt: TGTGCCAGCAGCTTGGCCGTCGAAAACAATGAGCAGTTCTTC; cdr3_aa: CASSLAVENNEQFF
clone_size: .; j_call: TRBJ1-3; v_call: TRBV6-5; d_call: .; cdr3_nt: TGTGCCAGCAGTTCTCCGGGCCTCAGCTCTGGAAACACCATATATTTT; cdr3_aa: CASSSPGLSSGNTIYF
clone_size: once; j_call: TRBJ2-3; v_call: TRBV3-1/TRBV3-2; d_call: .; cdr3_nt: TGTGCCAGCAGCCAAGTCTCGGAAGGTACGCAGTATTTT; cdr3_aa: CASSQVSEGTQYF
clone_size: .; j_call: TRBJ2-5; v_call: TRBV24-1; d_call: .; cdr3_nt: TGTGCCACGGGAGGGGCAGGGGGAGAGACCCAGTACTTC; cdr3_aa: CATGGAGGETQYF
clone_size: .; j_call: TRBJ2-3; v_call: TRBV4-2; d_call: .; cdr3_nt: TGTGCCAGCAGCCAGGCTTTACTACTAGCCTCCAACACAGATACGCAGTATTTT; cdr3_aa: CASSQALLLASNTDTQYF
clone_size: .; j_call: TRBJ2-5; v_call: TRBV6-6; d_call: TRBD2; cdr3_nt: TGTGCCAGCAGTTTACAGGGACTAGCGGGAGAGACCCAGTACTTC; cdr3_aa: CASSLQGLAGETQYF
clone_size: .; j_call: TRBJ2-5; v_call: TRBV5-1; d_call: .; cdr3_nt: TGCGCCAGCAGCTTGGGGTCTGGACGGCAAGAGACCCAGTACTTC; cdr3_aa: CASSLGSGRQETQYF
clone_size: once; j_call: TRBJ2-7; v_call: TRBV3-1/TRBV3-2; d_call: TRBD1; cdr3_nt: TGTGCCAGCAGCCAAGCTAGGGGGCTCGAGCAGTACTTC; cdr3_aa: CASSQARGLEQYF
clone_size: .; j_call: TRBJ2-5; v_call: TRBV30; d_call: .; cdr3_nt: TGTGCCTGGCAACCTATGCCTGGGGAGACCCAGTACTTC; cdr3_aa: CAWQPMPGETQYF
clone_size: .; j_call: TRBJ2-3; v_call: TRBV29-1; d_call: .; cdr3_nt: TGCAGCGTTGTCCGAGGGCCGACAGATACGCAGTATTTT; cdr3_aa: CSVVRGPTDTQYF
clone_size: many; j_call: TRBJ2-7; v_call: TRBV4-1; d_call: TRBD1; cdr3_nt: TGCGCCAGCAGCCCCTGGACAGGGACTGCGAACGAGCAGTACTTC; cdr3_aa: CASSPWTGTANEQYF
clone_size: .; j_call: TRBJ1-5; v_call: TRBV19; d_call: TRBD1; cdr3_nt: TGTGCCAGTAGTCCCCGGACAGGGCTGGATCAGCCCCAGCATTTT; cdr3_aa: CASSPRTGLDQPQHF
clone_size: .; j_call: TRBJ2-7; v_call: TRBV18; d_call: TRBD2; cdr3_nt: TGTGCCAGCTCACCAATTTCTCTACTAGCGGGGTTATCCTACGAGCAGTACTTC; cdr3_aa: CASSPISLLAGLSYEQYF
clone_size: .; j_call: TRBJ2-5; v_call: TRBV5-4; d_call: TRBD2; cdr3_nt: TGTGCCAGCAGCTCATTAGCGGGAGATAGTGAGACCCAGTACTTC; cdr3_aa: CASSSLAGDSETQYF
clone_size: .; j_call: TRBJ2-1; v_call: TRBV11-3; d_call: .; cdr3_nt: TGTGCCAGCAGCTTAGTCCTGGGGAATGAGCAGTTCTTC; cdr3_aa: CASSLVLGNEQFF
clone_size: .; j_call: TRBJ1-2; v_call: TRBV7-6; d_call: TRBD1; cdr3_nt: TGTGCCAGCAGCGCGGGACAGTTGAATGGCTACACCTTC; cdr3_aa: CASSAGQLNGYTF
clone_size: .; j_call: TRBJ1-2; v_call: TRBV2; d_call: .; cdr3_nt: TGTGCCAGCAGCCGAACAGTATATGGCTACACCTTC; cdr3_aa: CASSRTVYGYTF